These 15 T cell receptor beta chains were all obtained from the same sample, sequenced in a study of shared clonotypes between healthy human individuals. The table came from immunoSEQ multiplex PCR; TCRdb's copy has only in-frame clones and leaves some out. The table records about 1,900,000 clones, approximately 94% of them present only once. CD8 cells regarded as naive lacked CD45RO, were positively chosen for CCR7, and omitted terminally differentiated effector memory CD45RA+ cells. Sequencing was carried out using naive CD8+ T cells sorted from blood. The receptors derive from a young man in good health.

The chain is built from TRBV7-2 and TRBJ2-6; TRBD1 might be the D (5 bases). The germline gives CDR1 SGHTA, CDR2 FQGNSA. With 1 base removed from V and 2 bases from J, the gap between germline ends came to 15 bases. The CDR3 consists of 18 residues. CDR3 sequence (DNA): TGTGCCAGCAGCTTAGGGGGCCCATCCGGTACTGGGGCCAACGTCCTGACTTTC. Protein sequence: CASSLGGPSGTGANVLTF.

The V and J genes are TRBV13 and TRBJ1-1; D call uncertain. V shed 4 bases and J shed 0 bases, with 18 bases lying between them. Germline CDR1 and CDR2: PRHDT and FYEKMQ (reference sequence). The CDR3 runs 17 residues. The CDR3 region is CASSSDSLRRLNTEAFF. The CDR3 DNA reads TGTGCCAGCAGCTCTGATTCGCTTAGACGGTTGAACACTGAAGCTTTCTTT.

The chain recombines TRBV5-1 with TRBJ2-3; the D is unclear. CDR1 is SGHRS, CDR2 YFSETQ, per germline. The V gene lost 2 bases and the J gene lost 5 bases, with 27 bases spanning the gap. This CDR3 comprises 19 residues. The CDR3 nucleotides are TGCGCCAGCAGCTTCCGACGACTTAGGGATACGATGCATGGAGATACGCAGTATTTT. This codes for CASSFRRLRDTMHGDTQYF.

This clone was detected only once. The genes are TRBV29-1 and TRBJ2-7; D might be TRBD1 (5 bases). Germline V gene data show CDR1 as SQVTM and CDR2 as ANQGSEA. Trimming took off 2 bases at V and 0 bases at J, with 8 bases between the two ends. The CDR3 length is 13 residues. This CDR3 is CSVELDSSYEQYF. DNA of the CDR3: TGCAGCGTTGAATTAGACAGCTCCTACGAGCAGTACTTC.

The chain carries TRBV14 and TRBJ2-7, with 7 bases matching TRBD1. The germline gives CDR1 SGHDN, CDR2 FVKESK. The CDR3 is 15 residues long. V dropped 0 bases and J dropped 0; count of bases not matched to a gene: 2. The CDR3 DNA follows: TGTGCCAGCAGCCAAGATTACAGGGGCTCCTACGAGCAGTACTTC. It specifies CASSQDYRGSYEQYF.

V is TRBV7-9 and J is TRBJ1-2; D uncertain. V lost 1 base and J 8 bases, leaving 5 bases between the germline ends. Germline-derived CDR1 and CDR2 are SEHNR and FQNEAQ (reference sequence). The CDR3 covers 11 residues. The CDR3: CASSLDPGYTF. The CDR3 nucleotides read TGTGCCAGCAGCTTAGATCCCGGCTACACCTTC. Variable domain in full (rest from reference TRBV7-9 and TRBJ1-2): DTGVSQNPRHKITKRGQNVTFRCDPISEHNRLYWYRQTLGQGPEFLTYFQNEAQLEKSRLLSDRFSAERPKGSFSTLEIQRTEQGDSAMYLCASSLDPGYTFGSGTRLTVV.

The chain is built from TRBV28 and TRBJ1-2, with D possibly being TRBD1 (5 bases). V dropped 3 bases and J dropped 8 bases, with 13 bases sitting between them. The CDR3 loop spans 13 amino acids. Germline V gives CDR1 MDHEN, CDR2 SYDVKM. CDR3 sequence (DNA): TGTGCCAGCAGTTTTTTGGGGGGAGGAGGCTACACCTTC. It codes for CASSFLGGGGYTF.

Note on this clone: This could be a read error, since a much larger clone is one nucleotide away. The sample has other DNA sequences that encode this CDR3 too. V and J are TRBV5-1 and TRBJ2-7; 7 bases agree with TRBD1. The V and J ends lost 0 bases and 2 bases, in that order; junction bases with no gene match: 2. CDR1 is SGHRS and CDR2 is YFSETQ in the germline V gene. CDR3 length equals 14 residues. CDR3 region: CASSLDRGTYEQYF. CDR3 DNA sequence: TGCGCCAGCAGCTTGGACAGGGGAACCTACGAGCAGTACTTC.

This clone occurred once. The chain links TRBV5-4 to TRBJ1-5; D ambiguous. This CDR3 spans 13 amino acids. V was clipped by 6 bases and J by 6 bases, with 13 bases between them. Germline loops: CDR1 SGHNT, CDR2 YYREEE (reference sequence). For the CDR3, the DNA is TGTGCCAGCAACCATAGACTAGGTCAGCCCCAGCATTTT. Its translation: CASNHRLGQPQHF.

The chain links TRBV4-1 to TRBJ2-7; no clear D gene. Germline assignment: CDR1 MGHRA and CDR2 YSYEKL. The CDR3 is made up of 16 amino acids. With 1 base removed from V and 0 bases from J, the gap between germline ends came to 13 bases. The CDR3 DNA reads TGCGCCAGCAGCCAAGGCGTCGAAGCCGCCTCCTACGAGCAGTACTTC. Translation: CASSQGVEAASYEQYF.

CDR3 in DNA: TGTGCCTGGAGTTGGGGCCAGGGGGGCTCCGATACGCAGTATTTT. Translation gives CAWSWGQGGSDTQYF. The chain recombines TRBV30 with TRBJ2-3, with a weak D call TRBD1 (7 bases). Trimming removed 2 bases from V and 6 bases from J, with 18 bases in between. Germline CDR1 and CDR2: GTSNPN and SVGIG (reference sequence). The CDR3 is 15 amino acids.

The chain carries TRBV29-1 and TRBJ2-1; 8 nucleotides line up with TRBD1. The CDR3 spans 13 residues. Germline V gives CDR1 SQVTM, CDR2 ANQGSEA. The junction had 2 bases not matched to a gene; V was cut back by 7 bases and J by 0 bases. CDR3 coding DNA: TGCAGCGGTACAGGGGGCTCCTACAATGAGCAGTTCTTC. It specifies CSGTGGSYNEQFF.

This clone was seen once. The chain combines TRBV27 with TRBJ1-6; the D gene is possibly TRBD1 (5 bases). This CDR3 contains 16 residues. V was pared by 4 bases and J by 8 bases, with 18 bases between. Germline CDR1 MNHEY, CDR2 SMNVEV (reference sequence). In DNA, the CDR3 is TGTGCCAGCAGTTCCCCGCAGGGAATCGCGGATTCACCCCTCCACTTT. Translation: CASSSPQGIADSPLHF.

The CDR3 DNA reads TGCGCCAGCAGCCAAGGGAGGGAAGTTATTTATGGCTACACCTTC. As protein: CASSQGREVIYGYTF. V usage is TRBV4-1 and J usage is TRBJ1-2; D unresolved. Germline V lookup: CDR1 MGHRA, CDR2 YSYEKL. With 1 base removed from V and 5 bases from J, the gap between germline ends came to 14 bases. CDR3 length: 15 amino acids.

To note about this clone: Additional DNA sequences in this sample encode the identical CDR3. The rearrangement uses TRBV5-6 and TRBJ2-7; 10 bases match TRBD1. Unmatched junction bases numbered 1, after V lost 2 bases and J lost 2 bases. Germline lookup yields CDR1 SGHDT and CDR2 YYEEEE. The CDR3 has 14 amino acids. CDR3 in DNA: TGTGCCAGCAGCTTAGGGACAGGGGCCTACGAGCAGTACTTC. This gives the protein CASSLGTGAYEQYF.